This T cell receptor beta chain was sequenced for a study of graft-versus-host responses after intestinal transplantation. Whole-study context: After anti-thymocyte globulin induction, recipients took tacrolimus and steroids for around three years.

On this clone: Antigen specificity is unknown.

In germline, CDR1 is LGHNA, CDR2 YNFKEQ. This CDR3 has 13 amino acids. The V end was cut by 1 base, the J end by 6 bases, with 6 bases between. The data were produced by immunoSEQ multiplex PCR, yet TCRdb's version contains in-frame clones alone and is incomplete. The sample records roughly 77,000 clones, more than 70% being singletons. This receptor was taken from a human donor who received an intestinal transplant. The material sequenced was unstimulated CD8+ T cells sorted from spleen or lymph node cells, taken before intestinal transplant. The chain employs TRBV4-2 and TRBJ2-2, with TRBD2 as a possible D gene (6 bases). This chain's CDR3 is CASSQGRAGELFF. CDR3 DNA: TGTGCCAGCAGCCAAGGGAGGGCCGGGGAGCTGTTTTTT.